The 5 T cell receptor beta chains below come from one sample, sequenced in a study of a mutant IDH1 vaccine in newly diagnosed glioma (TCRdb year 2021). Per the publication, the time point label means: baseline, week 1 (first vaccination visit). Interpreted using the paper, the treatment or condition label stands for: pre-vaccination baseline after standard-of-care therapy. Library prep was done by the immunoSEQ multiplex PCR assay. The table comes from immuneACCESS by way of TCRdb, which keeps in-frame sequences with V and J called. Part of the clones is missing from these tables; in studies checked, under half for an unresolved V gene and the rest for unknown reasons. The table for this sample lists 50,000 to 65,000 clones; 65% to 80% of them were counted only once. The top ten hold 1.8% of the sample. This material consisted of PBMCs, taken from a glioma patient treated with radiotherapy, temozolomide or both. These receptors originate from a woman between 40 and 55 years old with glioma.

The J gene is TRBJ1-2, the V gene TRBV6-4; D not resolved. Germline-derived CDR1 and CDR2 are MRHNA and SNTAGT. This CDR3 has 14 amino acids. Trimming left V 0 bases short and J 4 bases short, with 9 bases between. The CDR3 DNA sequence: TGTGCCAGCAGTGACTCACGGGAGAGCTATGGCTACACCTTC. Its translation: CASSDSRESYGYTF.

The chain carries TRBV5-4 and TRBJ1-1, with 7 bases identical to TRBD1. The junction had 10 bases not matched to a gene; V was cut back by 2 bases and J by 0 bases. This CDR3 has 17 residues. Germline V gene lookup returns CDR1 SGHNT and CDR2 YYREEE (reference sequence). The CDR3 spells CASSFPGGQIMNTEAFF. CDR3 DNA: TGTGCCAGCAGCTTTCCAGGGGGACAGATTATGAACACTGAAGCTTTCTTT.

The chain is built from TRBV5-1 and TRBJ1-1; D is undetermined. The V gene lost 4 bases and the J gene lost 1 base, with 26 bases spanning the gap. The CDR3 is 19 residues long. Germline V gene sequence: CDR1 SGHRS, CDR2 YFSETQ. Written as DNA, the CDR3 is TGCGCCAGCAGCCAAGTCGTCACCCAGTGGGGTTACAAGAACACTGAAGCTTTCTTT. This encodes CASSQVVTQWGYKNTEAFF.

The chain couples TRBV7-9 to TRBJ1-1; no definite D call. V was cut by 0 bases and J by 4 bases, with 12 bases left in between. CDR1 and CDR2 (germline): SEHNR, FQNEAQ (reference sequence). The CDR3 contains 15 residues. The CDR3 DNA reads TGTGCCAGCAGCTTAGCGGAAGGAGGGCCCACTGAAGCTTTCTTT. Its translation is CASSLAEGGPTEAFF.

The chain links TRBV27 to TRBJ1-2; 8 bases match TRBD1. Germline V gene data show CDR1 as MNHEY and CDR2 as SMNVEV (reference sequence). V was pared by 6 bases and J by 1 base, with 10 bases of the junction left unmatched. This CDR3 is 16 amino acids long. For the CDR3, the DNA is TGTGCCAGCAGCCCCTCGGGACAGGTGATTAACTATGGCTACACCTTC. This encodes CASSPSGQVINYGYTF.